These 16 T cell receptor delta chains originate from one sample sequenced in a study of Vδ1+ human thymocytes. No antigen has been identified for these receptors. Extracted RNA was reverse transcribed into cDNA. CDR3 amplicons came from multiplex PCR with pooled V-gene forward and constant-region reverse primers. TCRdb redid the clone calls on the multiplex PCR reads with CATT. The table has some 55,000 delta-chain clones, 15% to 20% seen once; the top ten hold 0.5%. General study results and limits: In the thymus, TRG and TRD repertoires looked highly polyclonal with Gaussian CDR3 lengths.

Sequenced material: Vdelta1+ gamma-delta thymocytes from the thymus. Subset indicated: FACS-sorted CD3+ TCRalphabeta- TCRVdelta1+ TCRVdelta2- thymocytes. These receptors were taken from a boy in the first two years of life who had congenital heart surgery.

V is TRDV1 and J is TRDJ1, with unresolved D. In germline, CDR1 is TSWWSYY, CDR2 QGS. The germline V and J ends were trimmed by 4 bases and 0 bases, with 21 bases remaining between them. The CDR3 is 18 amino acids. This CDR3 reads CALGVTPQWYSYTDKLIF. CDR3 DNA: TGTGCTCTTGGGGTCACTCCCCAATGGTACTCCTACACCGATAAACTCATCTTT.

This clone has just a few counts. The junction departs from the called germline gene at one end, perhaps through a read error. This chain joins TRDV1 and TRDJ1, with 13 bases matching TRDD3. Per germline, CDR1 TSWWSYY and CDR2 QGS. This CDR3 is 23 amino acids long. CDR3 loop: CALGEHYGFLFVTGGYENDKLIF. In nucleotides, the CDR3 is TGTGCTCTTGGCGAACACTACGGCTTCCTCTTCGTTACTGGGGGATACGAAAACGATAAACTCATCTTT.

This clone was counted a few times. The V call is TRDV1, the J call TRDJ1; TRDD3 matches at 8 bases. V lost 0 bases to trimming and J lost 12 bases; unmatched junction nucleotides: 21. Germline CDR1 TSWWSYY, CDR2 QGS. This CDR3 is built from 18 residues. For the CDR3, the DNA is TGTGCTCTTGGGGAACTAATCCCTACTAGTAAGGGATACGAAAGGGTCATCTTT. It codes for CALGELIPTSKGYERVIF.

This clone came up a few times. The rearrangement links TRDV1 to TRDJ1; possibly TRDD2 for D (7 bases). The CDR3 totals 18 residues. Trimming took 0 bases from V and 0 from J, leaving 17 bases between them. Per the germline V gene, CDR1 is TSWWSYY and CDR2 is QGS. The CDR3 DNA sequence: TGTGCTCTTGGGGAACTGCCTTCCTCCGGGGGAGACACCGATAAACTCATCTTT. As protein: CALGELPSSGGDTDKLIF.

The chain combines TRDV1 with TRDJ1, with D uncertain. There are 16 residues in the CDR3. V lost 2 bases to trimming and J lost 2 bases, with 15 bases between them. Germline V gene data show CDR1 as TSWWSYY and CDR2 as QGS. Here the CDR3 reads CALGEELEGWTDKLIF. The CDR3 bases are TGTGCTCTTGGGGAAGAGTTGGAGGGTTGGACCGATAAACTCATCTTT.

This clone was found a few times. The chain has TRDV1 and TRDJ1, with 11 bases identical to TRDD3. The germline V gene has CDR1 TSWWSYY and CDR2 QGS. The trim removed 2 bases at V and 0 bases at J, leaving 23 bases unmatched. The CDR3 is 23 residues long. This chain's CDR3 is CALGEGTPTVYGGYERNTDKLIF. DNA of the CDR3: TGTGCTCTTGGGGAAGGAACTCCTACGGTATATGGGGGATACGAGAGGAACACCGATAAACTCATCTTT.

A few counts support this clone. V is TRDV1 and J is TRDJ1; 7 bases map to TRDD3. This CDR3 contains 19 residues. CDR1 and CDR2 (germline): TSWWSYY, QGS. With 2 bases clipped from V and 0 bases from J, the junction kept 15 bases outside the gene matches. The CDR3 sequence: CALGEAYGGSDQYTDKLIF. The CDR3 DNA sequence: TGTGCTCTTGGGGAAGCCTACGGGGGATCCGACCAATACACCGATAAACTCATCTTT.

This clone showed up just a few times. The rearrangement uses TRDV1 and TRDJ1, with 7 bases aligning to TRDD3. V dropped 4 bases and J dropped 10; count of bases not matched to a gene: 24. The CDR3 has 18 residues. Germline CDR1 reads TSWWSYY; CDR2 reads QGS. CDR3 DNA: TGTGCTCTTGGGGGCCCCCCGAACTACTGGGGCTTAATGGTCCCACTCATCTTT. As protein: CALGGPPNYWGLMVPLIF.

This clone has only a few counts. The chain joins TRDV1 to TRDJ1; 7 bases are shared with TRDD3. V gave up 9 bases and J gave up 2 bases; unmatched junction bases: 6. Germline V gene lookup returns CDR1 TSWWSYY and CDR2 QGS. This CDR3 region has 13 residues. Here the CDR3 reads CALLGEHTDKLIF. CDR3 nucleotide sequence: TGTGCTCTCTTGGGGGAGCATACCGATAAACTCATCTTT.

This chain links TRDV1 with TRDJ1; 12 bases are a match to TRDD3. CDR3 size: 17 residues. The V and J ends lost 4 bases and 3 bases, in that order; junction bases with no gene match: 9. CDR1 is TSWWSYY and CDR2 is QGS in the germline V gene. The CDR3 protein is CALGGCTGGYWPDKLIF. CDR3 DNA: TGTGCTCTTGGGGGGTGTACTGGGGGATACTGGCCCGATAAACTCATCTTT.

This clone was seen a few times. The chain has TRDV1 and TRDJ1; TRDD3 matches at 9 bases. The germline gives CDR1 TSWWSYY, CDR2 QGS. The CDR3 contains 22 residues. V lost 2 bases and J lost 0; bases outside the gene matches: 22. The CDR3 sequence: CALGEFGSYVPLLGEYTDKLIF. The CDR3 nucleotides are TGTGCTCTTGGGGAATTTGGGTCCTATGTCCCTCTACTGGGGGAATACACCGATAAACTCATCTTT.

The V and J genes are TRDV1 and TRDJ1, with 7 bases identical to TRDD3. The germline gives CDR1 TSWWSYY, CDR2 QGS. With V trimmed by 4 bases and J by 1 base, 27 bases remained unmatched. This CDR3 has 22 residues. CDR3: CALGGRATTGAQARLSTDKLIF. As DNA, the CDR3 is TGTGCTCTTGGGGGGAGAGCGACAACTGGGGCGCAGGCCCGTTTGTCCACCGATAAACTCATCTTT.

V usage is TRDV1 and J usage is TRDJ1; the match to TRDD2 covers 8 bases. Germline lookup yields CDR1 TSWWSYY and CDR2 QGS. The CDR3 loop spans 21 amino acids. CDR3 bases: TGTGCACTAGGGGCTTCCTACCGACACGCTATGGGGGCCCCGTACACCGATAAACTCATCTTT. This codes for CALGASYRHAMGAPYTDKLIF.

The gene calls are TRDV1 and TRDJ1; tentative D call: TRDD3 (8 bases). CDR1 and CDR2 (germline): TSWWSYY, QGS. The CDR3 has 24 amino acids. V dropped 0 bases and J dropped 0 bases, with 35 bases sitting between them. This CDR3 reads CALGELAHPSSFYWGAEYTDKLIF. The CDR3 DNA reads as TGTGCTCTTGGGGAACTTGCCCATCCTTCCTCATTTTACTGGGGGGCCGAATACACCGATAAACTCATCTTT.

In this sample, this clone turned up a few times. The chain is built from TRDV1 and TRDJ1, with D unresolved. The germline V and J ends were trimmed by 0 bases and 5 bases, with 19 bases remaining between them. The CDR3 is made up of 17 amino acids. CDR1 is TSWWSYY and CDR2 is QGS in the germline V gene. DNA for the CDR3: TGTGCTCTTGGGGAACTCGCTATGTTGGTTCTCGGGGATAAACTCATCTTT. It translates to CALGELAMLVLGDKLIF.

The V call is TRDV1, the J call TRDJ1, with 8 bases aligning to TRDD3. J lost 4 bases, V lost 2 bases, and 24 bases had no gene match. CDR1 and CDR2 (germline): TSWWSYY, QGS. The CDR3 spans 21 residues. This CDR3 reads CALGEVHTCIRTGGCIDKLIF. DNA of the CDR3: TGTGCTCTTGGGGAAGTGCATACCTGCATTCGTACTGGGGGCTGTATCGATAAACTCATCTTT.